One sample yielded the 31 T cell receptor beta chains listed below, sequenced in a study of patients and donors after allogeneic stem cell transplantation. One entry per CDR3 protein results from TCRdb running MiXCR on the RT-PCR reads. The data show over 150,000 distinct CDR3 sequences, around 28% seen once. The sample consisted of blood, either unsorted or a sorted T cell fraction (not recorded which). Receptors originate from a human donor who was either an allogeneic HSCT recipient or a stem cell or donor lymphocyte infusion donor (not recorded which). It is not recorded whose cells these are; they may come from a transplant donor.

Details on this clonotype: A much larger clone lies one base from this, so it may be a read error. The genes are TRBV20-1 and TRBJ1-1; TRBD1 might be the D (6 bases). Germline CDR1 DFQATT, CDR2 SNEGSKA (reference sequence). The CDR3 loop spans 14 amino acids. For the CDR3, the DNA is TGCGGTGCCATAATCAGGGGCTGGTACACTGAAGCTTTCTTT. It translates to CGAIIRGWYTEAFF.

The chain uses TRBV6-5 and TRBJ2-2; the D gene is possibly TRBD2 (5 bases). Per germline, CDR1 MNHEY and CDR2 SVGAGI. The CDR3 consists of 14 residues. Trimming took off 2 bases at V and 5 bases at J, with 9 bases between the two ends. The DNA for the CDR3 is TGTGCCAGCAGTTACGAGGGCCTTACCGGGGAGCTGTTTTTT. This gives the protein CASSYEGLTGELFF.

The chain has TRBV12-3 or TRBV12-4 and TRBJ2-5, with D maybe TRBD1 (6 bases). The V and J ends lost 6 bases and 2 bases respectively, with 16 bases between them. The CDR3 runs 15 residues. CDR3 in DNA: TGTGCCAGCAGCCAGGACAGTGTGAAACAAGAGACCCAGTACTTC. Residues: CASSQDSVKQETQYF.

This clonotype was recorded many times. This rearrangement joins TRBV7-6 to TRBJ1-1; no definite D call. This CDR3 spans 14 amino acids. V lost 4 bases and J lost 2, with 11 bases in between. Germline CDR1 and CDR2: SGHVS and FNYEAQ. The chain's CDR3 is CASSSNWGNTEAFF. The CDR3 DNA sequence: TGTGCCAGCAGCTCGAACTGGGGAAACACTGAAGCTTTCTTT.

The chain couples TRBV15 to TRBJ1-2; a weak D match, TRBD1 (5 bases). The CDR3 spans 15 residues. Germline CDR1 LNHNV, CDR2 YYDKDF (reference sequence). Trimming left V 0 bases short and J 4 bases short, with 12 bases between. CDR3 DNA: TGTGCCACCAGCAGAGATCTCGGGGCGGTCTATGGCTACACCTTC. Its translation: CATSRDLGAVYGYTF.

The chain links TRBV11-2 to TRBJ2-5, with D perhaps given as TRBD1 or TRBD2 (5 bases each). Germline-derived CDR1 and CDR2 are SGHAT and FQNNGV. Trimming pared 6 bases from V and 6 bases from J, leaving 20 bases between. This CDR3 region has 15 residues. CDR3 sequence (DNA): TGTGCCAGCAGTTCCCCGCTTGGGACCATAAAGACCCAGTACTTC. Residues: CASSSPLGTIKTQYF.

The chain joins TRBV12-3 or TRBV12-4 to TRBJ2-1; 9 bases map to TRBD2. This CDR3 is 15 amino acids long. V shed 6 bases, J shed 10 bases, and the junction held 13 bases outside the gene matches. CDR3 coding DNA: TGTGCCAGCAGCCCAATAGCGGGAGAGGAGAGGGAGCAGTTCTTC. Translation: CASSPIAGEEREQFF.

This clonotype was detected a few times. The rearrangement uses TRBV27 and TRBJ2-5; unclear D gene. The V end lost 4 bases, the J end lost 3 bases, and 9 bases lay between the germline ends. This CDR3 has 13 residues. Germline CDR1 MNHEY, CDR2 SMNVEV (reference sequence). The CDR3 loop is CASSSHSKETQYF. The CDR3 DNA reads as TGTGCCAGCAGTTCGCACAGCAAAGAGACCCAGTACTTC.

J is TRBJ1-5 and V is TRBV6-2 or TRBV6-3; D is uncertain. In germline, CDR1 is MNHEY, CDR2 SVGEGT. V dropped 2 bases and J dropped 0 bases, with 14 bases sitting between them. The CDR3 sequence is 17 residues long. The CDR3 DNA reads TGTGCCAGCAGTTACCGAGGAGCCCAATATAGCAATCAGCCCCAGCATTTT. Its protein is CASSYRGAQYSNQPQHF.

The chain combines TRBV20-1 with TRBJ2-7, with D hard to call. This CDR3 is built from 13 residues. V was trimmed by 3 bases and J by 0 bases, leaving 9 bases between them. Germline assignment: CDR1 DFQATT and CDR2 SNEGSKA (reference sequence). CDR3 DNA sequence: TGCAGTGCTAGCCCGACACGCTCCTACGAGCAGTACTTC. The encoded protein is CSASPTRSYEQYF.

The rearrangement uses TRBV7-2 and TRBJ1-1; 10 positions agree with TRBD1. The CDR3 is 16 amino acids. Germline trimming cut 4 bases from V and 1 base from J; bases unmatched to any gene: 6. Germline V gene lookup returns CDR1 SGHTA and CDR2 FQGNSA. The CDR3 nucleotides are TGTGCCAGCAGCTATCGGGACAGGGGACGGAACACTGAAGCTTTCTTT. It codes for CASSYRDRGRNTEAFF.

This clonotype occurred a few times. The chain has TRBV10-3 and TRBJ2-7, with D perhaps matching TRBD2 (6 bases). Germline V lookup: CDR1 ENHRY, CDR2 SYGVKD. The V gene lost 5 bases and the J gene lost 0 bases, with 11 bases spanning the gap. The CDR3 runs 14 residues. CDR3 DNA sequence: TGTGCCATCAGTACCGGCGGGGCCTCCTACGAGCAGTACTTC. Its translation is CAISTGGASYEQYF.

There are many counts of this clonotype. The chain carries TRBV24-1 and TRBJ2-3; a weak D match, TRBD1 (6 bases). Germline V gene lookup returns CDR1 KGHDR and CDR2 SFDVKD. The CDR3 has 17 amino acids. The V end was cut by 2 bases, the J end by 0 bases, with 14 bases between. The CDR3 nucleotides read TGTGCCACCAGTGATTCGGACGGGACAAGGAGCACAGATACGCAGTATTTT. It codes for CATSDSDGTRSTDTQYF.

There are a few counts of this clonotype. The rearrangement joins TRBV6-2 or TRBV6-3 to TRBJ2-1; 9 positions match TRBD2. V shed 2 bases, J shed 7 bases, and the junction held 6 bases outside the gene matches. In germline, CDR1 is MNHEY, CDR2 SVGEGT. The CDR3 has 15 amino acids. The DNA for the CDR3 is TGTGCCAGCAGTTACGGGACTAGCCTGGGGAATGAGCAGTTCTTC. Its translation is CASSYGTSLGNEQFF.

This clonotype occurred a few times. The chain couples TRBV2 to TRBJ1-4, with D uncertain. The CDR3 contains 13 residues. Germline-derived CDR1 and CDR2 are SNHLY and FYNNEI. V was pared by 5 bases and J by 7 bases, with 11 bases between. The DNA of the CDR3 is TGTGCCAGCAGTTCGGACTACTTTGAAAAACTGTTTTTT. Residues: CASSSDYFEKLFF.

V gene TRBV6-6 combines with J gene TRBJ2-1; tentatively, D is TRBD1 (6 bases). The germline V gene has CDR1 MNHNY and CDR2 SVGAGI (reference sequence). V was trimmed by 5 bases and J by 9 bases, leaving 20 bases between them. The CDR3 is made up of 15 amino acids. The CDR3 sequence: CASSLPGQGFSEQFF. The CDR3 bases are TGTGCCAGCAGTCTCCCGGGGCAGGGGTTCAGTGAGCAGTTCTTC.

This clonotype appeared a few times. The chain joins TRBV12-3 or TRBV12-4 to TRBJ1-3; a possible D gene is TRBD1 (5 bases). The CDR3 is made up of 13 amino acids. The V and J ends lost 5 bases and 8 bases respectively, with 13 bases between them. The CDR3, as DNA: TGTGCCAGCAGTCAAGACGGCAGGGACACCATATATTTT. This encodes CASSQDGRDTIYF.

The gene calls are TRBV5-1 and TRBJ2-5; TRBD2 matches 9 bases. V shed 0 bases and J 5 bases; nucleotides not matched to a gene: 8. CDR3 length equals 16 residues. CDR1 SGHRS and CDR2 YFSETQ come from the germline V gene. CDR3 sequence reads: CASSLGIAGVVETQYF. The CDR3 DNA is TGCGCCAGCAGCTTGGGGATAGCGGGAGTGGTGGAGACCCAGTACTTC. Complete variable domain (other parts from reference TRBV5-1 and TRBJ2-5): KAGVTQTPRYLIKTRGQQVTLSCSPISGHRSVSWYQQTPGQGLQFLFEYFSETQRNKGNFPGRFSGRQFSNSRSEMNVSTLELGDSALYLCASSLGIAGVVETQYFGPGTRLLVL.

A few counts support this clonotype. An end of the junction does not agree with germline; a read error may underlie this. The CDR3 loop is CATSEPPLRGPNTEAFF. CDR3 in DNA: TGTGCCACCAGTGAACCGCCCCTTAGAGGCCCTAACACTGAAGCTTTCTTT. This sequence joins TRBV10-3 and TRBJ1-1; no firm D call. This CDR3 comprises 17 residues. Germline V gene data show CDR1 as ENHRY and CDR2 as SYGVKD.

This clonotype was seen only a few times. The V gene is TRBV6-5, the J gene TRBJ2-7; the D gene is possibly TRBD1 (6 bases). Trimming took off 2 bases at V and 3 bases at J, with 8 bases between the two ends. Germline CDR1 reads MNHEY; CDR2 reads SVGAGI. This CDR3 comprises 13 residues. CDR3 DNA: TGTGCCAGCAGTTACCGGGACAACTACGAGCAGTACTTC. It translates to CASSYRDNYEQYF.

This clonotype was observed a single time. The V call is TRBV6-5, the J call TRBJ2-7, with D unresolved. V was clipped by 6 bases and J by 0 bases, with 12 bases between them. CDR1 is MNHEY, CDR2 SVGAGI, per germline. This CDR3 is 14 amino acids long. CDR3 amino acids: CASRLSTGSYEQYF. The DNA of the CDR3 is TGTGCCAGCAGACTATCGACTGGCTCCTACGAGCAGTACTTC.

This rearrangement joins TRBV23-1 to TRBJ1-1; D remains unclear. TRBV23-1 belongs to the ORF category, with a function that is uncertain. The length of the CDR3 is 17 residues. The V gene lost 0 bases and the J gene lost 1 base, with 15 bases spanning the gap. DNA for the CDR3: TGCGCCAGCAGTCAATCGAACTCGCCCACGCCGAACACTGAAGCTTTCTTT. The encoded protein is CASSQSNSPTPNTEAFF.

This clonotype appeared a few times. The chain carries TRBV5-6 and TRBJ1-2; weak D call: TRBD1 (5 bases). Deletions cut 4 bases from V and 9 bases from J, with 22 bases between. CDR3 size: 15 residues. Per germline, CDR1 SGHDT and CDR2 YYEEEE. CDR3: CASSPLGRATVSYTF. CDR3 DNA: TGTGCCAGCAGCCCCCTCGGGAGGGCGACAGTAAGCTACACCTTC.

This clonotype was observed once. The V and J genes are TRBV20-1 and TRBJ2-1; TRBD1 matches at 9 bases. Germline CDR1 and CDR2: DFQATT and SNEGSKA (reference sequence). The ends lost 8 bases at V and 13 bases at J; junction bases unmatched: 15. The CDR3 is 13 amino acids. CDR3 residues: CSRTPGTGRDQFF. The CDR3 DNA reads as TGCAGTAGGACGCCCGGGACAGGGAGGGATCAGTTCTTC.

Regarding this clonotype: Germline is not matched at one junction end, which may reflect a read error. The gene calls are TRBV10-3 and TRBJ2-4; 10 bases are a match to TRBD1. CDR1 ENHRY and CDR2 SYGVKD come from the germline V gene. CDR3 length: 15 amino acids. In nucleotides, the CDR3 is TGTGCCATCAGCGATGGGACAGGGGCTAAAAACATTCAGAACTTC. It is translated as CAISDGTGAKNIQNF.

This clonotype was seen a few times. The chain is built from TRBV20-1 and TRBJ2-1; 11 bases line up with TRBD2. From germline, CDR1 is DFQATT and CDR2 SNEGSKA (reference sequence). V lost 1 base, J lost 4 bases, and 6 bases stayed unmatched. The CDR3 is 16 amino acids. The CDR3 region is CSARVGTSGPYNEQFF. DNA of the CDR3: TGCAGTGCTAGAGTTGGGACTAGCGGACCTTACAATGAGCAGTTCTTC.

This rearrangement joins TRBV7-8 to TRBJ1-3; no definite D call. Trimming took 0 bases from V and 0 from J, leaving 12 bases between them. Germline V gene lookup returns CDR1 SGHVS and CDR2 FQNEAQ. There are 17 residues in the CDR3. CDR3 sequence (DNA): TGTGCCAGCAGCTTAGCGAGAGGCCGATCCTCTGGAAACACCATATATTTT. Its translation: CASSLARGRSSGNTIYF. The full variable domain, completed using reference TRBV7-8 and TRBJ1-3, is GAGVSQSPRYKVAKRGQDVALRCDPISGHVSLFWYQQALGQGPEFLTYFQNEAQLDKSGLPSDRFFAERPEGSVSTLKIQRTQQEDSAVYLCASSLARGRSSGNTIYFGEGSWLTVV.

This clonotype was recorded at least ten times. The gene calls are TRBV12-3 or TRBV12-4 and TRBJ1-5; possibly TRBD1 for D (5 bases). The ends were cut back, 3 bases at V and 0 bases at J, with 6 bases in the middle. The CDR3 sequence is 14 residues long. Written as DNA, the CDR3 is TGTGCCAGCAGTTTCAGGGCTAGCAATCAGCCCCAGCATTTT. Translating it yields CASSFRASNQPQHF.

This clonotype was counted at least ten times. The chain couples TRBV24-1 to TRBJ1-2, with TRBD1 matching over 7 bases. This CDR3 spans 14 amino acids. The trim removed 4 bases at V and 3 bases at J, leaving 4 bases unmatched. Per the germline V gene, CDR1 is KGHDR and CDR2 is SFDVKD. The DNA for the CDR3 is TGTGCCACCAGTGAGTCTGACAGGGACTATGGCTACACCTTC. It is translated as CATSESDRDYGYTF.

The chain combines TRBV20-1 with TRBJ2-1; no clear D gene. V lost 0 bases to trimming and J lost 3 bases, with 9 bases between them. Germline CDR1 reads DFQATT; CDR2 reads SNEGSKA (reference sequence). The CDR3 has 14 residues. The CDR3 nucleotides are TGCAGTGCTAGAGATCTACTTCGCTACAATGAGCAGTTCTTC. Translation gives CSARDLLRYNEQFF.

As for this clonotype: Mismatch with germline at one junction end may stem from a read error. This chain links TRBV7-7 with TRBJ1-1; D is unclear. The CDR3 is 13 amino acids. Germline assignment: CDR1 SSHAT and CDR2 FNYEAQ (reference sequence). The CDR3 region is CASSLREDTEAFF. For the CDR3, the DNA is TGTGCTAGCAGCTTAAGGGAGGACACTGAAGCTTTCTTT.